The TCR beta chain under discussion was sequenced for a study of OX40 agonist ivuxolimab in advanced cancers. With regard to the full study: Ivuxolimab was an agonistic, fully human IgG2 monoclonal antibody directed against OX40 (CD134), a costimulatory receptor. In the dose-escalation cohort, around four fifths of patients were male, and the mean age was approximately 60 years, with a range of roughly 20 to 80. Of the approximately 54 dose-escalation patients, hepatocellular carcinoma was present in roughly 19, melanoma in approximately 15, renal cell carcinoma in 9 and head and neck cancer in 9. Intravenous ivuxolimab was administered to patients every 2 weeks at six dose levels: 0.01, 0.1, 0.3, 1.5, 3 and 10 mg/kg. Peripheral TCRbeta sequencing was intended to test whether TCR sequence diversity was altered and clonal T-cell expansion was caused by ivuxolimab. Partial responses occurred in three dose-escalation patients: two with cutaneous melanoma and one with hepatocellular carcinoma. The paper covers the monotherapy dose-escalation part of the phase I ivuxolimab trial, which included N ≈ 54 patients. Prior anti-PD-1, anti-PD-L1 or anti-CTLA-4 therapy was permitted, and about two fifths of dose-escalation patients had received checkpoint inhibitors. General conclusions and limits of the study: The antigen specificity of the peripheral T cells that underwent clonal expansion was not determined. In partial responders in the 0.1-3.0 mg/kg groups, normalized peripheral clonal expansion was found to be among the lowest, especially among CD8+ T cells. At doses of 0.1 to 3.0 mg/kg, clonal expansion of both CD4+ and CD8+ T cells in blood was seen between baseline and week 6. Low levels of normalized T-cell clonal expansion were also seen in some nonresponding patients. After ivuxolimab, more expanded clones were found on average in CD8+ T cells than in CD4+ T cells.

The trial excluded patients who had a history of autoimmune disease or were on systemic immunosuppression. In every dose cohort, peripheral blood was drawn for TCR sequencing at baseline, cycle 4 day 1, and cycle 7 day 1. Samples came from an open-label, multicenter, first-in-human phase I dose-escalation trial of ivuxolimab. Adults with locally advanced or metastatic head and neck squamous cell, hepatocellular, melanoma or renal cell carcinoma were enrolled in the trial. Before TCR sequencing, CD4+ and CD8+ T cells were separately sorted from peripheral blood. CDR1 and CDR2 were assigned from the germline V gene as MRHNA and SNTAGT. Inclusive of the bounding cysteine and phenylalanine, the CDR3 is 16 residues long. The read is trimmed to its CDR3 DNA, 48 bases read in frame from base 1. The germline V end is reduced by 2 bases and the J end by 8 bases; junction bases left unmatched: 11. Regarding this clone: Its antigen is unknown. Qualities for individual bases were not recorded, and no much larger clone is one base off.

Genomic DNA was isolated from the sorted cells so that the TCRbeta CDR3 region could be sequenced. The immunoSEQ Assay was used for sequencing of TCRbeta CDR3 regions. TCRdb took this table from immuneACCESS and kept in-frame rearrangements with V and J called. Such tables lack part of the clones; where checked against another copy, unresolved V genes explain under half of the gap, and the rest is unexplained. Within this sample are 35,000 or so clones, with 82% of them counted one time only. The ten largest clonotypes hold roughly 1.8% of the sample. Recombination linked TRBV6-4 to TRBJ2-7, and 11 junctional nucleotides match TRBD1. The clonotype was recovered from an adult with an advanced solid tumor such as melanoma, head and neck, liver or kidney cancer. The sequencing used CD4+ or CD8+ T cells sorted from blood, collected in a trial of the OX40 agonist ivuxolimab. Here the CDR3 is given as CASSDPFGTGGSKQYF. Here is the DNA: TGTGCCAGCAGTGACCCGTTTGGGACAGGGGGATCAAAGCAGTACTTC.